This paragraph covers one T cell receptor beta chain sequence. The antigen is undetermined. The naive CD8 fraction comprised CD45RO-negative cells positively selected for CCR7 and excluded terminally differentiated effector memory CD45RA+ cells. The data are from a study of shared clonotypes between healthy human individuals. General observations from the study: Sampling covered blood only; tissue repertoires likely differ. A few donors showed sharing of around 5% of naive CD4 clonotypes.

Per the germline V gene, CDR1 is MNHEY and CDR2 is SMNVEV (reference sequence). Between the trimmed V and J ends, which lost 4 bases and 5 bases, there was a span of 6 bases. The CDR3 length is 11 residues. The method was immunoSEQ multiplex PCR; TCRdb's version includes in-frame clones alone and lacks a portion of them. The table lists about 2 million clones, about 94% of them singletons, with 1.2% in the top ten. Source material: naive CD8+ T cells sorted from blood. V gene TRBV27 combines with J gene TRBJ2-7, with unresolved D. This TCR derives from a man younger than 35 in good health. DNA of the CDR3: TGTGCCAGCAGTTCGACCAACGAGCAGTACTTC. Amino acids: CASSSTNEQYF.